A single sample gave rise to the 21 T cell receptor beta chains below, sequenced in a study of vaccination and CD4 T cells after COVID-19. Cultured CD4+ T cells had their DNA profiled by the Oncomine TCR Beta short-read assay. TCRdb passed the PCR reads through MiXCR, listing each CDR3 protein once. The sample yields 7,500 to 9,000 distinct CDR3 sequences, approximately 51% seen once. No antigen has been assigned to these receptors. Treatment defined: approximately nine-day PBMC culture with coronavirus spike peptide pools or control peptides (ViraFEST assay). Specimen: CD4+ T cells from blood, cultured in vitro. Source of these receptors: a human donor who had recovered from COVID-19.

The chain is built from TRBV2 and TRBJ2-7, with D tentatively TRBD2 (6 bases). Trimming took 9 bases from V and 5 from J, leaving 20 bases between them. This CDR3 contains 14 residues. The germline V gene encodes CDR1 SNHLY and CDR2 FYNNEI. The CDR3 protein is CASNGGAGTHEQYF. CDR3 nucleotides: TGTGCCAGTAATGGAGGGGCAGGGACCCACGAGCAGTACTTC.

This sequence joins TRBV5-4 and TRBJ2-3, with 8 bases identical to TRBD2. The CDR3 runs to 17 residues. With V trimmed by 4 bases and J by 2 bases, 12 bases remained unmatched. Germline lookup yields CDR1 SGHNT and CDR2 YYREEE (reference sequence). The CDR3 DNA follows: TGTGCCAGCAGCCCACCGGGAGGGGGACCTTTCACAGATACGCAGTATTTT. It is translated as CASSPPGGGPFTDTQYF.

This clonotype appeared once. This sequence joins TRBV2 and TRBJ1-1; D remains unclear. The CDR3 is made up of 13 amino acids. Trimming removed 8 bases from V and 1 base from J, with 11 bases in between. Germline V gene lookup returns CDR1 SNHLY and CDR2 FYNNEI. The CDR3 is CASERTENTEAFF. DNA of the CDR3: TGTGCCAGCGAACGGACGGAGAACACTGAAGCTTTCTTT.

As for this clonotype: This likely comes from a read error, as the CDR3 has no conserved phenylalanine or tryptophan at its end. The chain recombines TRBV6-2 or TRBV6-3 with TRBJ1-2, with TRBD1 identical over 11 bases. Per the germline V gene, CDR1 is MNHEY and CDR2 is SVGEGT. The J segment lost 4 bases and the V segment lost 7 bases, leaving 8 bases of the junction unmatched. CDR3 length: 15 amino acids. The CDR3 nucleotides read TGTGCCAGCAAAGGACAGGGGGCCACCACCTATGGCTACACCTCC. Translating gives CASKGQGATTYGYTS.

The chain carries TRBV20-1 and TRBJ1-5, with 7 bases matching TRBD1. The J segment lost 0 bases and the V segment lost 6 bases, leaving 5 bases of the junction unmatched. The germline V gene encodes CDR1 DFQATT and CDR2 SNEGSKA (reference sequence). This CDR3 has 14 residues. The CDR3 is CSAPDRVSNQPQHF. CDR3 bases: TGCAGTGCCCCTGACAGGGTTAGCAATCAGCCCCAGCATTTT.

This clonotype was recorded a few times. The gene calls are TRBV20-1 and TRBJ2-3; TRBD2 aligns across 8 bases. The CDR3 length is 14 residues. Losses at the gene ends were 1 base for V and 5 bases for J; bases not matched to a gene: 5. The V gene's germline CDR1 is DFQATT and CDR2 SNEGSKA (reference sequence). The CDR3 loop reads CSARVRLAGDTQYF. The CDR3 region has the DNA TGCAGTGCTAGAGTGCGTCTAGCGGGAGATACGCAGTATTTT.

This clonotype was counted between two and nine times. The chain combines TRBV19 with TRBJ1-5; 9 bases map to TRBD1. Germline CDR1 and CDR2: LNHDA and SQIVND (reference sequence). There are 14 residues in the CDR3. J lost 10 bases, V lost 3 bases, and 7 bases had no gene match. The CDR3 sequence is CASSIGGGQGPQHF. In DNA, the CDR3 is TGTGCCAGTAGTATTGGCGGGGGACAGGGACCCCAGCATTTT.

The chain links TRBV5-8 to TRBJ2-5, with D hard to call. The CDR3 runs 11 residues. Germline CDR1 reads SGHTS; CDR2 reads YDEGEE. The V gene lost 3 bases and the J gene lost 5 bases, with 5 bases spanning the gap. CDR3 sequence reads: CASSSYETQYF. The CDR3 nucleotides read TGTGCCAGCAGCTCGTACGAGACCCAGTACTTC.

The CDR3 spells CATSDSGRDTQYF. CDR3 DNA sequence: TGTGCCACCAGTGATTCGGGCCGAGATACGCAGTATTTT. The chain recombines TRBV24-1 with TRBJ2-3; D unclear. The CDR3 is 13 amino acids. Germline values: CDR1 KGHDR, CDR2 SFDVKD. V lost 2 bases, J lost 5 bases, and 7 bases lay in between.

This rearrangement joins TRBV10-3 to TRBJ2-5, with D perhaps TRBD1 (6 bases). The CDR3 runs to 16 residues. V lost 2 bases and J lost 0, with 13 bases in between. The V gene's germline CDR1 is ENHRY and CDR2 SYGVKD. DNA of the CDR3: TGTGCCATCAGTGAGACAAGGGGGTCGTACCAAGAGACCCAGTACTTC. This translates into CAISETRGSYQETQYF.

The J gene is TRBJ2-5, the V gene TRBV19; 8 positions match TRBD2. V gave up 8 bases and J gave up 4 bases; unmatched junction bases: 6. The CDR3 totals 13 residues. Germline loops: CDR1 LNHDA, CDR2 SQIVND (reference sequence). The CDR3: CASSGTRGETQYF. The CDR3 DNA reads TGTGCCAGTTCCGGGACTAGGGGAGAGACCCAGTACTTC.

This clonotype was detected only a few times. This chain connects TRBV7-3 to TRBJ2-2, with D tentatively TRBD2 (7 bases). Trimming pared 2 bases from V and 1 base from J, leaving 20 bases between. The CDR3 totals 19 residues. Germline loops: CDR1 SGHTA, CDR2 FQGTGA. In DNA, the CDR3 is TGTGCCAGCAGCTTATATGGGGGGGCCCTTGCCATGAACACCGGGGAGCTGTTTTTT. Translating it yields CASSLYGGALAMNTGELFF.

This sequence joins TRBV10-3 and TRBJ1-4; D is uncertain. Deletions cut 10 bases from V and 0 bases from J, with 9 bases between. The CDR3 consists of 13 residues. Per germline, CDR1 ENHRY and CDR2 SYGVKD. Here the CDR3 DNA reads TGTGCCACTACGTATTCAACTAATGAAAAACTGTTTTTT. Protein product: CATTYSTNEKLFF.

This clonotype has a handful of counts. This rearrangement joins TRBV20-1 to TRBJ1-2; a weak D match, TRBD1 (6 bases). Germline assignment: CDR1 DFQATT and CDR2 SNEGSKA (reference sequence). The CDR3 sequence is 14 residues long. Trimming took off 0 bases at V and 10 bases at J, with 18 bases between the two ends. The CDR3 nucleotides read TGCAGTGCTAGAGACCCAAACCAATTGGGACACTACACCTTC. It specifies CSARDPNQLGHYTF.

By frequency in the sample, this clonotype is medium-sized. The DNA for the CDR3 is TGTGCCAGCAGCGCCCCGGGACTTTACAATGAGCAGTTCTTC. Protein sequence: CASSAPGLYNEQFF. The chain joins TRBV7-9 to TRBJ2-1; tentatively, D is TRBD2 (6 bases). V was clipped by 5 bases and J by 4 bases, with 12 bases between them. There are 14 residues in the CDR3. From germline, CDR1 is SEHNR and CDR2 FQNEAQ (reference sequence).

This chain joins TRBV10-3 and TRBJ2-4; 7 nucleotides align to TRBD2. The CDR3 totals 15 residues. Germline V gives CDR1 ENHRY, CDR2 SYGVKD. Trimming at V came to 0 bases and at J to 6 bases, leaving 5 bases not matched to a gene. The CDR3 DNA follows: TGTGCCATCAGTGAGTCCCCCGGGGAGGGAAACATTCAGTACTTC. Residues: CAISESPGEGNIQYF.

This clonotype was seen only a few times. The chain employs TRBV20-1 and TRBJ2-3, with D perhaps given as TRBD1 or TRBD2 (5 bases each). Trimming shortened V by 3 bases and J by 2 bases, and 12 bases separated the two germline ends. CDR1 is DFQATT and CDR2 is SNEGSKA in the germline V gene (reference sequence). CDR3 length: 14 amino acids. The CDR3 region is CSASLGTYTDTQYF. The DNA of the CDR3 is TGCAGTGCTAGTTTAGGGACCTACACAGATACGCAGTATTTT.

This clonotype was found once. The chain recombines TRBV2 with TRBJ2-7, with D maybe TRBD1 (6 bases). The germline V gene has CDR1 SNHLY and CDR2 FYNNEI. Trimming left V 6 bases short and J 8 bases short, with 17 bases between. The CDR3 runs to 13 residues. The CDR3 here is CASSVNRDTKQYF. The CDR3 DNA sequence: TGTGCCAGCAGCGTTAACCGGGACACCAAGCAGTACTTC.

The chain combines TRBV30 with TRBJ1-2; the D gene is possibly TRBD1 (5 bases). Trimming pared 4 bases from V and 2 bases from J, leaving 14 bases between. Germline-derived CDR1 and CDR2 are GTSNPN and SVGIG (reference sequence). This CDR3 contains 14 residues. The CDR3 protein is CAWTQGLTNYGYTF. The CDR3 region has the DNA TGTGCCTGGACCCAGGGCCTAACGAACTATGGCTACACCTTC.

The rearrangement links TRBV25-1 to TRBJ2-5; the match to TRBD1 covers 9 bases. V shed 3 bases, J shed 4 bases, and the junction held 6 bases outside the gene matches. The CDR3 runs 15 residues. Germline assignment: CDR1 MGHDK and CDR2 SYGVNS. As DNA, the CDR3 is TGTGCCAGCAGTGATCCCAGACAGGGGGGAGAGACCCAGTACTTC. Translation: CASSDPRQGGETQYF.

This clonotype has more than one count but fewer than ten. This sequence joins TRBV10-3 and TRBJ1-2, with 12 positions matching TRBD1. The trim removed 5 bases at V and 4 bases at J, leaving 20 bases unmatched. The CDR3 length is 20 residues. Germline CDR1 reads ENHRY; CDR2 reads SYGVKD. The CDR3 sequence: CAISRFPRRDRGQGGYGYTF. For the CDR3, the DNA is TGTGCCATCAGTCGTTTCCCCCGCCGGGACAGGGGGCAGGGAGGCTATGGCTACACCTTC.